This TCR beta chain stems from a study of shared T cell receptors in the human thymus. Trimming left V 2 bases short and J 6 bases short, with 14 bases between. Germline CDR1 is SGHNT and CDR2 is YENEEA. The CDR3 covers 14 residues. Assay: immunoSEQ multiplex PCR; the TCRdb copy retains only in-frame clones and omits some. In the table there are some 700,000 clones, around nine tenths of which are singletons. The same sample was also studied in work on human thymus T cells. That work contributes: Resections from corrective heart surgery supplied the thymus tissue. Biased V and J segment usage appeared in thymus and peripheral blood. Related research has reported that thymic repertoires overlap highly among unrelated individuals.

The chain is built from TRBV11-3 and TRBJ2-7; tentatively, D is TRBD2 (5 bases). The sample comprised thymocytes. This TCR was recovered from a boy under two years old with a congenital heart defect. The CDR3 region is CASSLPGTPFEQYF. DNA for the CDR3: TGTGCCAGCAGCTTACCGGGAACCCCCTTCGAGCAGTACTTC.